Listed below are T cell receptor beta chains from one sample, sequenced in a study of T-cell reconstitution after alpha-beta-depleted transplantation in children. A single record per CDR3 protein comes from TCRdb applying MiXCR to the PCR reads. The table records roughly 790,000 distinct CDR3 sequences, 15% to 20% of them present only once. The input for sequencing was PBMCs, mostly from graft donor cells, taken 360 days after TCRalphabeta/CD19-depleted stem cell transplant. The source of these receptors is a male patient between 10 and 17 years old who had a stem cell transplant for acute lymphoblastic leukemia, so the T cells may come from the graft donor. The CDR3 runs from the conserved cysteine through the conserved F or W. A D gene is named only where the DNA matches it firmly. A row's size may be missing; if present it is once, few, many or a size class.

TRBJ2-7,NA,TRBV5-1,TRBD1,CASSRTGHEQYF,TGCGCCAGCAGCCGGACAGGGCACGAGCAGTACTTC
TRBJ2-1,many,TRBV10-2,NA,CASSESEQFF,TGCGCCAGCAGTGAGAGTGAGCAGTTCTTC
TRBJ2-2,few,TRBV12-3/TRBV12-4,NA,CAGRDSNTGELFF,TGTGCCGGAAGGGACTCGAACACCGGGGAGCTGTTTTTT
TRBJ2-7,few,TRBV27,NA,CASSWTVSSYEQYF,TGTGCCAGCAGTTGGACAGTTAGCTCCTACGAGCAGTACTTC
TRBJ2-7,few,TRBV4-1,TRBD2,CASRGPLAGGPHEQYF,TGCGCCAGCAGGGGCCCACTAGCGGGAGGCCCTCACGAGCAGTACTTC
TRBJ2-5,NA,TRBV12-3/TRBV12-4,NA,CASSPLQAQETQYF,TGTGCCAGCAGTCCCCTCCAGGCGCAAGAGACCCAGTACTTC
TRBJ2-1,NA,TRBV6-5,NA,CASSLLSLVNEQFF,TGTGCCAGCAGTTTACTCTCCCTAGTAAATGAGCAGTTCTTC
TRBJ2-1,NA,TRBV5-1,TRBD2,CASSLSGLAAPSSYNEQFF,TGCGCCAGCAGCTTGTCGGGACTAGCGGCCCCTAGCTCCTACAATGAGCAGTTCTTC
TRBJ1-2,NA,TRBV7-6,NA,CASSLTPQANYGYTF,TGTGCCAGCAGCTTAACGCCCCAGGCTAACTATGGCTACACCTTC
TRBJ2-7,NA,TRBV18,TRBD1,CASSLRTGVEEQYF,TGTGCCAGCTCCCTCAGGACAGGGGTCGAGGAGCAGTACTTC
TRBJ2-3,NA,TRBV29-1,TRBD2,CSVEGLLAGRSTDTQYF,TGCAGCGTTGAAGGTTTACTAGCGGGAAGAAGCACAGATACGCAGTATTTT
TRBJ2-7,NA,TRBV12-3/TRBV12-4,NA,CASSLYKDPGREYGEQYF,TGTGCCAGCAGTTTGTATAAGGACCCAGGCAGGGAATACGGCGAGCAGTACTTC
TRBJ1-2,NA,TRBV20-1,TRBD1,CSASLQGSNYGYTF,TGCAGTGCTAGCTTACAGGGGTCTAACTATGGCTACACCTTC